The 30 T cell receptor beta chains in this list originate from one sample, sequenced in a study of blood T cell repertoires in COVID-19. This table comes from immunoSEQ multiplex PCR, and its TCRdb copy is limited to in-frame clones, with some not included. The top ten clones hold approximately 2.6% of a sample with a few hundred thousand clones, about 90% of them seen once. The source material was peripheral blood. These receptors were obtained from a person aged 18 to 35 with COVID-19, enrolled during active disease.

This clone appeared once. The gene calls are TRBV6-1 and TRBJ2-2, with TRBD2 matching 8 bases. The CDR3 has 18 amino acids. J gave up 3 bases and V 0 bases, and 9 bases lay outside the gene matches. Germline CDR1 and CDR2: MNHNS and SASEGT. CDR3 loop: CASSEAPLIAGYTGELFF. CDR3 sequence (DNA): TGTGCCAGCAGTGAAGCCCCACTCATAGCGGGGTACACCGGGGAGCTGTTTTTT.

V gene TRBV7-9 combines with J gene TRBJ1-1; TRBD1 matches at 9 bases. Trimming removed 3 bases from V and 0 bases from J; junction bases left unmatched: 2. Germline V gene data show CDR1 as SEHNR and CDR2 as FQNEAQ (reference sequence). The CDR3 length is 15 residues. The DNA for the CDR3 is TGTGCCAGCAGCTTTGGACAGGGGATGAACACTGAAGCTTTCTTT. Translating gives CASSFGQGMNTEAFF. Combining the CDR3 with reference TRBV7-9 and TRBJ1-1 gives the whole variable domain DTGVSQNPRHKITKRGQNVTFRCDPISEHNRLYWYRQTLGQGPEFLTYFQNEAQLEKSRLLSDRFSAERPKGSFSTLEIQRTEQGDSAMYLCASSFGQGMNTEAFFGQGTRLTVV.

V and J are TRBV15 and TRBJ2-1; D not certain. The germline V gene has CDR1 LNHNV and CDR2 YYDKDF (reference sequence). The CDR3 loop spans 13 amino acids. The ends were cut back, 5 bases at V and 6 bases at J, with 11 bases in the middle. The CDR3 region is CATSPQASNEQFF. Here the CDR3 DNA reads TGTGCCACCAGCCCGCAGGCGAGCAATGAGCAGTTCTTC.

CDR3 loop: CASSIADRNYGYTF. CDR3 in DNA: TGTGCCAGTAGTATAGCGGACAGAAACTATGGCTACACCTTC. V gene TRBV19 combines with J gene TRBJ1-2; maybe TRBD1 (6 bases). The CDR3 is 14 amino acids. The germline V gene encodes CDR1 LNHDA and CDR2 SQIVND (reference sequence). Trimming left V 1 base short and J 2 bases short, with 8 bases between.

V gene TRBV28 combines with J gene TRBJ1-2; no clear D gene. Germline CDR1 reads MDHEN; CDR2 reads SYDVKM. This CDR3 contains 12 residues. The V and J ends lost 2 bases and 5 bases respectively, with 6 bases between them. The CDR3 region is CASSLKEYGYTF. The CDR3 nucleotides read TGTGCCAGCAGTTTAAAGGAGTATGGCTACACCTTC.

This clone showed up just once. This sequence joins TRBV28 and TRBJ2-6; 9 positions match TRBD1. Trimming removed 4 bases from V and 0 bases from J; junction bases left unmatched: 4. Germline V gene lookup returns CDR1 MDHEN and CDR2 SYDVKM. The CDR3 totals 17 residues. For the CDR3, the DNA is TGTGCCAGCAGTTCGGGACAGGGCCTCTCTGGGGCCAACGTCCTGACTTTC. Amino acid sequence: CASSSGQGLSGANVLTF. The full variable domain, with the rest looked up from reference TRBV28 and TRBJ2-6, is DVKVTQSSRYLVKRTGEKVFLECVQDMDHENMFWYRQDPGLGLRLIYFSYDVKMKEKGDIPEGYSVSREKKERFSLILESASTNQTSMYLCASSSGQGLSGANVLTFGAGSRLTVL.

CDR3 sequence (DNA): TGTGCCAGCAGTCGACAGGGGACCGGGGAGCTGTTTTTT. It codes for CASSRQGTGELFF. The rearrangement links TRBV2 to TRBJ2-2, with TRBD1 matching 8 bases. V lost 5 bases to trimming and J lost 5 bases; unmatched junction nucleotides: 1. The germline V gene has CDR1 SNHLY and CDR2 FYNNEI. This CDR3 is built from 13 residues.

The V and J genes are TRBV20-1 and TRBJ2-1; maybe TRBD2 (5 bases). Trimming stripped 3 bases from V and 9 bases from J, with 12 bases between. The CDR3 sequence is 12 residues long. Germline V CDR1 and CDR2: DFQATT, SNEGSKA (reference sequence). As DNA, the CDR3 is TGCAGTGCTAGTTTGGTGGGGAGTGAGCAGTTCTTC. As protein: CSASLVGSEQFF.

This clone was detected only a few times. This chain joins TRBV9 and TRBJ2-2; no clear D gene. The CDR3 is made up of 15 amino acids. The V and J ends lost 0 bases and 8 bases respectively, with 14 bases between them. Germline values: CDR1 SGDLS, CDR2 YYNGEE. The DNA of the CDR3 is TGTGCCAGCAGCGTAGTTCCTGGGCAACCAGGGGAGCTGTTTTTT. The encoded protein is CASSVVPGQPGELFF.

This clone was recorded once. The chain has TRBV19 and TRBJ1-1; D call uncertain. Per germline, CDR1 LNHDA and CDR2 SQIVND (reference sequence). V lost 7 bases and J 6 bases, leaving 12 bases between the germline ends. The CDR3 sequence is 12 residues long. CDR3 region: CASNNHRAEAFF. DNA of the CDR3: TGTGCCAGTAACAACCACAGAGCTGAAGCTTTCTTT.

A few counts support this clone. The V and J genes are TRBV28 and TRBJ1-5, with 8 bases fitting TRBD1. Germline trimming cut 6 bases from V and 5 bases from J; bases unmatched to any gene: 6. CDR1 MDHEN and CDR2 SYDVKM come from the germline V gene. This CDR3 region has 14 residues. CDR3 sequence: CASSPDRGYQPQHF. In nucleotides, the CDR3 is TGTGCCAGCAGCCCCGACAGGGGATATCAGCCCCAGCATTTT.

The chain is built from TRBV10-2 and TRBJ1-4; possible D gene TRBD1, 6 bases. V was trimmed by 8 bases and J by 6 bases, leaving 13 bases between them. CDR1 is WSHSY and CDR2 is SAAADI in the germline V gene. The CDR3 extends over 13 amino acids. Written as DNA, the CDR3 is TGCGCCAGCTCGAGACAGGTCCATGAAAAACTGTTTTTT. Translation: CASSRQVHEKLFF.

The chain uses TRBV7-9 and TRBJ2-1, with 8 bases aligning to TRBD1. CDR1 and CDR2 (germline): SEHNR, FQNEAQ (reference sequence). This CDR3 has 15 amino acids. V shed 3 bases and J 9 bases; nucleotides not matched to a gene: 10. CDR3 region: CASSFGTGGDGEQFF. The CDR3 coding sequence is TGTGCCAGCAGCTTTGGGACAGGAGGGGATGGTGAGCAGTTCTTC. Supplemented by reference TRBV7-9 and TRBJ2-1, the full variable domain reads DTGVSQNPRHKITKRGQNVTFRCDPISEHNRLYWYRQTLGQGPEFLTYFQNEAQLEKSRLLSDRFSAERPKGSFSTLEIQRTEQGDSAMYLCASSFGTGGDGEQFFGPGTRLTVL.

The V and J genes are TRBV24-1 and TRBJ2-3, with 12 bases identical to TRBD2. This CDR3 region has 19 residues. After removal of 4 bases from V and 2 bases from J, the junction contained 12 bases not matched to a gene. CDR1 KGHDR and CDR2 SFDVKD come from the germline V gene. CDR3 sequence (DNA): TGTGCCACCAGTGACATATGGACTAGCGGGACCATCTTCACAGATACGCAGTATTTT. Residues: CATSDIWTSGTIFTDTQYF.

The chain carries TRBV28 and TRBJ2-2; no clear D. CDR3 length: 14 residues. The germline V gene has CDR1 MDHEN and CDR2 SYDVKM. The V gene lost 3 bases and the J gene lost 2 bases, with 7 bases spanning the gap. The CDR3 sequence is CASSLAKNTGELFF. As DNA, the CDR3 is TGTGCCAGCAGTTTGGCCAAAAACACCGGGGAGCTGTTTTTT.

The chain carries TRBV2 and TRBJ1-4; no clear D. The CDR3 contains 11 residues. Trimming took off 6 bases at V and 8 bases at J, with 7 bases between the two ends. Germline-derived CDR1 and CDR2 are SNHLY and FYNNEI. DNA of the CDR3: TGTGCCAGCAGCGCGGAGGAAAAACTGTTTTTT. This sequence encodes CASSAEEKLFF.

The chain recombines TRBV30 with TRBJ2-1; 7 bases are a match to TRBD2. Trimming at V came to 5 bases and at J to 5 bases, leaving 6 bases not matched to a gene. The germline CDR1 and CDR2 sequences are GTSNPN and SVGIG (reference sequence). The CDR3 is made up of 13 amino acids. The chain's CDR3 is CAWGGLADNEQFF. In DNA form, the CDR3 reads TGTGCCTGGGGTGGGCTAGCGGACAATGAGCAGTTCTTC.

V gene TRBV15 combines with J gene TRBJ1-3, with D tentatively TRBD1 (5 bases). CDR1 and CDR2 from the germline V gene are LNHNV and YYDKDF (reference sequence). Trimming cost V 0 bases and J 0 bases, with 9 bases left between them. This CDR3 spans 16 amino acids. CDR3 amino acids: CATSRDLRGSGNTIYF. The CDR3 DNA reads TGTGCCACCAGCAGAGATTTAAGGGGCTCTGGAAACACCATATATTTT.

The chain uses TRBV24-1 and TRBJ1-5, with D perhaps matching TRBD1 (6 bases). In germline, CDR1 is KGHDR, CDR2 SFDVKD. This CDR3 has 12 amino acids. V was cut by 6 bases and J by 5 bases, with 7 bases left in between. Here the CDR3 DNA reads TGTGCCACCAGTTCAGGGGATCAGCCCCAGCATTTT. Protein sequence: CATSSGDQPQHF.

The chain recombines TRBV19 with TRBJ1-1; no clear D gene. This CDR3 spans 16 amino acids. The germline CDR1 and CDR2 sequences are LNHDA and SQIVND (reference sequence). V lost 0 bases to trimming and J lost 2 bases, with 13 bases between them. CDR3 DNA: TGTGCCAGTAGTATAGATGCTAGCGGTGGAAACACTGAAGCTTTCTTT. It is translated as CASSIDASGGNTEAFF.

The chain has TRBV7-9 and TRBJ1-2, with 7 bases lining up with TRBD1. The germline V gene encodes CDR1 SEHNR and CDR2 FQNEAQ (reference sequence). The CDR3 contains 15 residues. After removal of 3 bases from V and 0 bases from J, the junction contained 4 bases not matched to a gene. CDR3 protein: CASSLGTATNYGYTF. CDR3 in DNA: TGTGCCAGCAGCTTGGGGACAGCTACTAACTATGGCTACACCTTC.

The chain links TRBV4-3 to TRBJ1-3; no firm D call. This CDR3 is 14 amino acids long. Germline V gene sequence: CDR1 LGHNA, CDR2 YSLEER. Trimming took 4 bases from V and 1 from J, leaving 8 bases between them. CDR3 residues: CASSREGSGNTIYF. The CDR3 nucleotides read TGCGCCAGCAGCCGGGAGGGATCTGGAAACACCATATATTTT.

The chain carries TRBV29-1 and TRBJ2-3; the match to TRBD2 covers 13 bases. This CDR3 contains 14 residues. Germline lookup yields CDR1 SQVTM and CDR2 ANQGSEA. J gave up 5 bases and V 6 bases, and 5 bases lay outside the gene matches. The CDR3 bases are TGCAGCGTCGGACTAGCGGGAGTAGGAGATACGCAGTATTTT. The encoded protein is CSVGLAGVGDTQYF.

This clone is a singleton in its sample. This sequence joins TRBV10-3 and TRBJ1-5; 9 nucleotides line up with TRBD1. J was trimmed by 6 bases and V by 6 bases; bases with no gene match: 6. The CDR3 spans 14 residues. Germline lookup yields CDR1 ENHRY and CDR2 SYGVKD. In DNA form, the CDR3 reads TGTGCCATCAGGGGGACAGGGAGAACTCAGCCCCAGCATTTT. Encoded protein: CAIRGTGRTQPQHF.

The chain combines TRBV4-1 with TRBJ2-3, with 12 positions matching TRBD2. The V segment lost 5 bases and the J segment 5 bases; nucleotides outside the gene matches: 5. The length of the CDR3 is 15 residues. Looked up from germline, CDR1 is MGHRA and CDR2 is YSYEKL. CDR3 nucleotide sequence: TGCGCCAGCAGCGGGGGACTAGCGGGTGGAGATACGCAGTATTTT. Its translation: CASSGGLAGGDTQYF.

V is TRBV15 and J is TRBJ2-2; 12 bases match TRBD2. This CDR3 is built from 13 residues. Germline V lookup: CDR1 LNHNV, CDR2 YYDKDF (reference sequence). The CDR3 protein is CATGTSGFGELFF. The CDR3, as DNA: TGTGCGACCGGGACTAGCGGGTTCGGGGAGCTGTTTTTT. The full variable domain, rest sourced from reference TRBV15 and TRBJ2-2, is DAMVIQNPRYQVTQFGKPVTLSCSQTLNHNVMYWYQQKSSQAPKLLFHYYDKDFNNEADTPDNFQSRRPNTSFCFLDIRSPGLGDTAMYLCATGTSGFGELFFGEGSRLTVL.

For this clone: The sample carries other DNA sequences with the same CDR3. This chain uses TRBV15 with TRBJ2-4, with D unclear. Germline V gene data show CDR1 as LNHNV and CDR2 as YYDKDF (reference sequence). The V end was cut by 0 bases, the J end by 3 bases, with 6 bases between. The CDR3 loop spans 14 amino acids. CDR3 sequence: CATSRDGGKNIQYF. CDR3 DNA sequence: TGTGCCACCAGCAGAGATGGCGGCAAAAACATTCAGTACTTC.

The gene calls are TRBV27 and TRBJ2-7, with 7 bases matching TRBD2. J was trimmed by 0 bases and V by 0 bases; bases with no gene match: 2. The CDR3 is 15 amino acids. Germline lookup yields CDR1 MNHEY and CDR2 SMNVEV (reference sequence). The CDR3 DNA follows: TGTGCCAGCAGTTTATCCGCTAGCGGCTCCTACGAGCAGTACTTC. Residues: CASSLSASGSYEQYF.

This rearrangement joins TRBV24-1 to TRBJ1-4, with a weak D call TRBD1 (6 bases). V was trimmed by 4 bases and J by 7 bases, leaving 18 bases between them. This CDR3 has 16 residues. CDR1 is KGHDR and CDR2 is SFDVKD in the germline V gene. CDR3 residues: CATSDLTRQGSEKLFF. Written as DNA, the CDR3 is TGTGCCACCAGTGACTTGACACGCCAGGGGAGTGAAAAACTGTTTTTT.

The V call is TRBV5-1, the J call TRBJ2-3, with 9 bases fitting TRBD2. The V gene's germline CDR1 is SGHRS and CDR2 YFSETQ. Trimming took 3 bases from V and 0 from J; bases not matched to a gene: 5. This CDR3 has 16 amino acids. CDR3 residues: CASSYGLASSTDTQYF. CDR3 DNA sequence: TGCGCCAGCAGCTACGGACTAGCGAGTAGCACAGATACGCAGTATTTT.